This T cell receptor beta chain was observed in a study of blood T cell repertoires in COVID-19. The repertoire was sequenced with immunoSEQ multiplex PCR; TCRdb's copy has only in-frame clones and lacks some. The sample contains some 230,000 clones, more than 80% of which appear only once. The CDR3 extends over 13 amino acids. V was pared by 7 bases and J by 1 base, with 10 bases between. The rearrangement links TRBV12-3 or TRBV12-4 to TRBJ1-1; D possibly corresponds to TRBD1 (5 bases). This sequence originates from a woman in her late teens or twenties in a cohort exposed to, infected with or recovered from COVID-19 (not recorded which). The sequenced sample consisted of PBMCs or T cells enriched from blood (not recorded which). The CDR3 here is CASTPQGNTEAFF. CDR3 sequence (DNA): TGTGCCAGCACTCCCCAGGGGAACACTGAAGCTTTCTTT.